One sample yielded the 7 T cell receptor beta chains listed below, sequenced in a study of T cells in women clearing cervical HPV infection. Repertoires were generated with immunoSEQ multiplex PCR, while TCRdb's copy carries only in-frame clones and drops some. Recorded here are roughly 21,000 clones; the top ten clones represent less than 7.5%. The sample consisted of blood buffy coat. The origin of the receptors is a woman between 18 and 75 years old with a cervical HPV16 infection that either progressed to CIN3+ or cleared (not recorded which).

A word on this clone: The missing CDR3 end, 3 residues past where the read stops, is filled in from the germline J gene. The V gene is TRBV5-1, the J gene TRBJ1-6, with 7 bases lining up with TRBD1. CDR3 size: 15 residues. The ends lost 2 bases at V and 10 bases at J; junction bases unmatched: 9. Germline assignment: CDR1 SGHRS and CDR2 YFSETQ. The CDR3 DNA, read in part, is TGCGCCAGCAGCTTACTGGGAGGGGGCGAATCACCC. Its translation: CASSLLGGGESP. The full CDR3 is CASSLLGGGESPLHF.

As regards this clone: The sequence runs out 3 residues before the end of the CDR3; the remainder is reconstructed from the germline J gene. The chain combines TRBV2 with TRBJ2-2; D might be TRBD2 (6 bases). The V and J ends lost 8 bases and 0 bases respectively, with 10 bases between them. Per germline, CDR1 SNHLY and CDR2 FYNNEI. This CDR3 is 14 amino acids long. The CDR3 region is CASSGTSNTGELFF. The CDR3 DNA, read in part, is TGTGCCAGCTCCGGGACTTCGAACACCGGGGAG.

As to this clone: The CDR3 end lies 3 residues beyond the end of the read and is filled in from the germline J gene. The rearrangement joins TRBV28 to TRBJ2-5; 7 nucleotides match TRBD1. Losses at the gene ends were 2 bases for V and 2 bases for J; bases not matched to a gene: 5. Germline V lookup: CDR1 MDHEN, CDR2 SYDVKM. The CDR3 length is 15 residues. CDR3 loop: CASSLMTGLQETQYF. CDR3 DNA, as far as it was read: TGTGCCAGCAGTTTAATGACAGGGCTACAAGAGACC.

On this clone: With the read ending 3 residues before the CDR3 end, the germline J gene is used to fill in that end. The gene calls are TRBV6-2 or TRBV6-3 and TRBJ2-1; 10 bases agree with TRBD2. Germline loops: CDR1 MNHEY, CDR2 SVGEGT. The V segment lost 3 bases and the J segment 7 bases; nucleotides outside the gene matches: 6. The CDR3 covers 15 residues. The DNA read from the CDR3 is TGTGCCAGCAGTTATTTAGCGGGAGGCCTAAATGAG. It yields the protein CASSYLAGGLNE. The whole CDR3 sequence is CASSYLAGGLNEQFF.

Remarks on this clone: The read ends 3 residues shy of where the CDR3 ends; the end is completed using the germline J gene. The chain employs TRBV7-6 and TRBJ2-2, with a tentative D call TRBD1 (6 bases). Germline V gene data show CDR1 as SGHVS and CDR2 as FNYEAQ. This CDR3 contains 15 residues. V was pared by 5 bases and J by 3 bases, with 13 bases between. CDR3 DNA, as far as it was read: TGTGCCAGCAGCGCACCCCCAGGGGACACCGGGGAG. Its protein is CASSAPPGDTGE. The complete CDR3 protein is CASSAPPGDTGELFF.

On this clone: The CDR3 goes on 3 residues after the read ends, and that part is filled in from the germline J gene. The chain uses TRBV7-2 and TRBJ2-1, with D maybe TRBD1 (6 bases). The CDR3 loop spans 15 amino acids. Deletions cut 5 bases from V and 4 bases from J, with 15 bases between. Looked up from germline, CDR1 is SGHTA and CDR2 is FQGNSA. The DNA read from the CDR3 is TGTGCCAGCAGCCAAACAGGGACCCTATACAATGAG. Translation: CASSQTGTLYNE. The whole CDR3 reads CASSQTGTLYNEQFF. The whole variable domain, remainder taken from reference TRBV7-2 and TRBJ2-1, is GAGVSQSPSNKVTEKGKDVELRCDPISGHTALYWYRQSLGQGLEFLIYFQGNSAPDKSGLPSDRFSAERTGGSVSTLTIQRTQQEDSAVYLCASSQTGTLYNEQFFGPGTRLTVL.

To note about this clone: Read sequence stops 3 residues before the CDR3 end, and the germline J gene provides the missing end. The chain employs TRBV6-2 or TRBV6-3 and TRBJ1-5; D perhaps matches TRBD1 (6 bases). Trimming removed 6 bases from V and 0 bases from J, with 12 bases in between. Germline V gene data show CDR1 as MNHEY and CDR2 as SVGEGT. This CDR3 region has 15 residues. The CDR3 reads CASSYLQGSNQPQHF. The sequenced CDR3 bases are TGTGCCAGCAGCTACCTACAGGGTAGCAATCAGCCC.